Included here is one T cell receptor (beta chain) sequence, with context. Its specificity is not known. The entry originates in a study of fetal regulatory T cell absence and autoimmunity. Study overall: Without clinical diabetes, IPEX patients showed exocrine pancreas autoimmunity.

This was a survey-level run. The method was immunoSEQ multiplex PCR; TCRdb's version includes in-frame clones alone and lacks a portion of them. The data hold 95,000 to 100,000 clones, with roughly 78% observed a single time. Study conclusions and caveats: In IPEX, the enrichment was taken to support antigen-driven autoimmunity before birth. Pancreas TCRs were oligoclonally enriched versus cord blood, some clones over 80-fold.

The V gene lost 2 bases and the J gene lost 6 bases, with 11 bases spanning the gap. Germline V gene data show CDR1 as MNHEY and CDR2 as SVGAGI. This CDR3 is built from 13 residues. The sample comprised pancreas tissue. The origin of this receptor is a male donor with IPEX syndrome. The V and J genes are TRBV6-5 and TRBJ2-7, with D perhaps TRBD2 (5 bases). CDR3: CASSYTRTAEQYF. DNA for the CDR3: TGTGCCAGCAGTTACACTAGGACGGCCGAGCAGTACTTC.